This TCR beta chain was recovered during a study of blood T cell repertoires in COVID-19. This clone was observed a single time. The CDR3 is made up of 15 amino acids. CDR1 is MDHEN and CDR2 is SYDVKM in the germline V gene. V was pared by 6 bases and J by 5 bases, with 8 bases of the junction left unmatched. The assay was immunoSEQ multiplex PCR, and TCRdb's table has in-frame clones only and misses some. Of around 110,000 clones in the sample, 65% to 85% were seen once. This TCR came from a woman in her twenties or thirties who had recovered from COVID-19. The material sequenced was PBMCs or T cells enriched from blood (not recorded which). The gene calls are TRBV28 and TRBJ2-1; TRBD2 matches 9 bases. CDR3 nucleotide sequence: TGTGCCAGCAGGTTAGCGGGAGCTCGCGACAATGAGCAGTTCTTC. Amino acids: CASRLAGARDNEQFF.